Shown below are 17 T cell receptor beta chains from a single sample sequenced in a study of blood T cell repertoires in COVID-19. Only in-frame clones appear in the TCRdb table, and some are missing; sequencing was by immunoSEQ multiplex PCR. The sample has 170,000 or so clones, around 87% seen once. Sequenced sample: peripheral blood. The receptors here all came from a man aged 40-55 years with active or convalescent COVID-19.

This rearrangement joins TRBV5-1 to TRBJ2-7; D is uncertain. There are 15 residues in the CDR3. V lost 0 bases to trimming and J lost 2 bases, with 12 bases between them. Germline V gives CDR1 SGHRS, CDR2 YFSETQ. As DNA, the CDR3 is TGCGCCAGCAGCTTGGGCCCCACAAACACCTACGAGCAGTACTTC. Amino acids: CASSLGPTNTYEQYF.

The chain employs TRBV28 and TRBJ1-5; 9 nucleotides line up with TRBD1. There are 14 residues in the CDR3. The V gene end was trimmed by 8 bases and the J gene end by 7 bases; junction bases not matched to a gene: 9. CDR1 and CDR2 (germline): MDHEN, SYDVKM. The CDR3: CASFPGDRAQPQHF. The CDR3 nucleotides are TGTGCCAGCTTCCCCGGGGACAGGGCACAGCCCCAGCATTTT. The full variable domain, rest sourced from reference TRBV28 and TRBJ1-5, is DVKVTQSSRYLVKRTGEKVFLECVQDMDHENMFWYRQDPGLGLRLIYFSYDVKMKEKGDIPEGYSVSREKKERFSLILESASTNQTSMYLCASFPGDRAQPQHFGDGTRLSIL.

This chain links TRBV18 with TRBJ2-5; D remains ambiguous. Per the germline V gene, CDR1 is KGHSH and CDR2 is LQKENI. V shed 2 bases and J shed 4 bases, with 8 bases lying between them. The CDR3 is 13 residues long. In DNA form, the CDR3 reads TGTGCCAGCTCACCATCCCAATTAGAGACCCAGTACTTC. Encoded protein: CASSPSQLETQYF.

This chain joins TRBV7-3 and TRBJ2-1, with a possible D match to TRBD2 (7 bases). The CDR3 sequence is 17 residues long. CDR1 and CDR2 (germline): SGHTA, FQGTGA. V shed 4 bases and J shed 7 bases, with 23 bases lying between them. The CDR3: CASSSLWGGAFRNEQFF. The CDR3 DNA reads as TGTGCCAGCAGCTCCCTATGGGGGGGGGCCTTTAGGAATGAGCAGTTCTTC. Using reference TRBV7-3 and TRBJ2-1 for the parts outside the CDR3, the full variable domain is GAGVSQTPSNKVTEKGKYVELRCDPISGHTALYWYRQSLGQGPEFLIYFQGTGAADDSGLPNDRFFAVRPEGSVSTLKIQRTERGDSAVYLCASSSLWGGAFRNEQFFGPGTRLTVL.

The chain employs TRBV7-6 and TRBJ2-1; D remains unclear. V was pared by 0 bases and J by 8 bases, with 8 bases between. This CDR3 comprises 13 residues. In germline, CDR1 is SGHVS, CDR2 FNYEAQ. This CDR3 reads CASSLALGYEQFF. The CDR3 bases are TGTGCCAGCAGCTTAGCTCTGGGCTATGAGCAGTTCTTC. The full variable domain, in which reference TRBV7-6 and TRBJ2-1 provide the parts outside the CDR3, is GAGVSQSPRYKVTKRGQDVALRCDPISGHVSLYWYRQALGQGPEFLTYFNYEAQQDKSGLPNDRFSAERPEGSISTLTIQRTEQRDSAMYRCASSLALGYEQFFGPGTRLTVL.

The CDR3 region has the DNA TGTGCCTGGAGTGGTACAGGGAACAATCAGCCCCAGCATTTT. Translated, it gives CAWSGTGNNQPQHF. The chain links TRBV30 to TRBJ1-5, with D maybe TRBD1 (6 bases). Trimming pared 1 base from V and 3 bases from J, leaving 10 bases between. The CDR3 length is 14 residues. CDR1 is GTSNPN and CDR2 is SVGIG in the germline V gene (reference sequence).

The chain employs TRBV30 and TRBJ1-1, with 7 bases aligning to TRBD1. J gave up 4 bases and V 3 bases, and 5 bases lay outside the gene matches. CDR1 is GTSNPN, CDR2 SVGIG, per germline (reference sequence). CDR3 size: 13 residues. The chain's CDR3 is CAWRNPGGTEAFF. The CDR3 nucleotides read TGTGCCTGGAGAAATCCAGGGGGCACTGAAGCTTTCTTT.

The chain carries TRBV25-1 and TRBJ1-1; unclear D gene. Germline CDR1 reads MGHDK; CDR2 reads SYGVNS. V shed 0 bases and J shed 1 base, with 9 bases lying between them. The CDR3 covers 15 residues. The CDR3 nucleotides read TGTGCCAGCAGTGAATACCGCGCGCAGAACACTGAAGCTTTCTTT. Encoded protein: CASSEYRAQNTEAFF.

CDR3 region: CASSQERGGSYEQYF. For the CDR3, the DNA is TGTGCCAGCAGCCAAGAGCGGGGGGGCTCCTACGAGCAGTACTTC. The V and J genes are TRBV4-2 and TRBJ2-7; 9 bases are shared with TRBD2. V lost 0 bases and J lost 0; bases outside the gene matches: 0. This CDR3 contains 15 residues. The germline V gene has CDR1 LGHNA and CDR2 YNFKEQ.

V and J are TRBV19 and TRBJ2-1, with 8 bases fitting TRBD2. From germline, CDR1 is LNHDA and CDR2 SQIVND (reference sequence). The CDR3 has 15 residues. V trimming: 3 bases; J trimming: 6 bases; junction bases outside the gene matches: 7. This chain's CDR3 is CASSITSGPGNEQFF. CDR3 bases: TGTGCCAGTAGTATCACTAGCGGCCCGGGCAATGAGCAGTTCTTC.

This clone was seen just once. The genes are TRBV11-2 and TRBJ2-2, with D possibly being TRBD1 (6 bases). The CDR3 has 15 residues. The germline V gene encodes CDR1 SGHAT and CDR2 FQNNGV. The germline V and J ends were trimmed by 6 bases and 4 bases, with 15 bases remaining between them. This chain's CDR3 is CASSGMGHLTGELFF. As DNA, the CDR3 is TGTGCCAGCAGTGGGATGGGACACCTCACCGGGGAGCTGTTTTTT.

V and J are TRBV6-6 and TRBJ1-5; the match to TRBD1 covers 7 bases. Germline trimming cut 7 bases from V and 3 bases from J; bases unmatched to any gene: 9. The CDR3 spans 15 residues. Germline V CDR1 and CDR2: MNHNY, SVGAGI (reference sequence). The CDR3 sequence: CASTTSGQINQPQHF. The CDR3 DNA is TGTGCCAGCACCACCTCGGGACAGATCAATCAGCCCCAGCATTTT.

The V call is TRBV10-2, the J call TRBJ2-5; D perhaps matches TRBD1 (5 bases). V was pared by 3 bases and J by 5 bases, with 16 bases between. Germline CDR1 reads WSHSY; CDR2 reads SAAADI. This CDR3 is 15 amino acids long. In DNA form, the CDR3 reads TGCGCCAGCAGTGACCTCACTCGGACAAGTGAGACCCAGTACTTC. This codes for CASSDLTRTSETQYF.

This clone was counted between two and nine times. V and J are TRBV28 and TRBJ1-3; maybe TRBD1 (6 bases). Trimming cost V 3 bases and J 4 bases, with 10 bases left between them. The germline CDR1 and CDR2 sequences are MDHEN and SYDVKM. This CDR3 region has 14 residues. CDR3 loop: CASSFSGVGNTIYF. The CDR3 coding sequence is TGTGCCAGCAGTTTTTCAGGGGTGGGAAACACCATATATTTT.

V gene TRBV28 combines with J gene TRBJ1-1, with 7 bases lining up with TRBD1. With 5 bases clipped from V and 0 bases from J, the junction kept 6 bases outside the gene matches. CDR1 and CDR2 from the germline V gene are MDHEN and SYDVKM. This CDR3 contains 15 residues. The CDR3, as DNA: TGTGCCAGCAGTCCCCTAGGGGGCCTGAACACTGAAGCTTTCTTT. It codes for CASSPLGGLNTEAFF.

The CDR3 DNA is TGTGCCAGCAGCCGGAGGGACACTGAAGCTTTCTTT. Translated, it gives CASSRRDTEAFF. The rearrangement uses TRBV2 and TRBJ1-1, with D uncertain. Trimming stripped 6 bases from V and 3 bases from J, with 8 bases between. The CDR3 has 12 amino acids. Germline CDR1 and CDR2: SNHLY and FYNNEI.

This rearrangement joins TRBV19 to TRBJ1-6, with 7 bases matching TRBD1. The V segment lost 6 bases and the J segment 7 bases; nucleotides outside the gene matches: 9. The germline gives CDR1 LNHDA, CDR2 SQIVND (reference sequence). This CDR3 has 15 amino acids. The CDR3 DNA reads as TGTGCCAGTAGCTACTTATTACAGGGGAATTCACCCCTCCACTTT. Translating it yields CASSYLLQGNSPLHF.